This TCR beta chain was sequenced during a study of shared clonotypes between healthy human individuals. Sequencing used immunoSEQ multiplex PCR; TCRdb keeps in-frame clones, though not all of them. This table has over 700,000 clones, 72% appearing once. This CDR3 contains 15 residues. Germline V gene data show CDR1 as SGHRS and CDR2 as YFSETQ. V shed 1 base, J shed 4 bases, and the junction held 4 bases outside the gene matches. With regard to this clone: Since a far larger clone is one base different, this is likely a read error. Other DNA sequences of this sample code for an identical CDR3.

Sequencing used memory CD4+ T cells sorted from blood. Subset given: CD45RA-negative fraction. The TCR sequence derives from a woman under 40 in good health. The genes are TRBV5-1 and TRBJ2-1, with 8 bases fitting TRBD2. The CDR3 nucleotides are TGCGCCAGCAGCTTGTCCAGCGGGAGTTACAATGAGCAGTTCTTC. Protein sequence: CASSLSSGSYNEQFF.